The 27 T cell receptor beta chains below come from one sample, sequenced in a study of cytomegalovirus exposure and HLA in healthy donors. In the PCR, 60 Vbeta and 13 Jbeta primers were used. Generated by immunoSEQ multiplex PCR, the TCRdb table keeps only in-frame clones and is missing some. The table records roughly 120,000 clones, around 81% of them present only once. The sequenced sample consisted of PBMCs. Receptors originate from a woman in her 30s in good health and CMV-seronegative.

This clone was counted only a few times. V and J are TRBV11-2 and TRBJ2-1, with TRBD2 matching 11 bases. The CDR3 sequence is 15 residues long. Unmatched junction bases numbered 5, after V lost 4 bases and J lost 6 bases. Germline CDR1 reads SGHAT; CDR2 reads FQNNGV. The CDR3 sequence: CASSSIAGGANEQFF. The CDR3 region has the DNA TGTGCCAGCAGCTCCATAGCGGGAGGGGCCAATGAGCAGTTCTTC.

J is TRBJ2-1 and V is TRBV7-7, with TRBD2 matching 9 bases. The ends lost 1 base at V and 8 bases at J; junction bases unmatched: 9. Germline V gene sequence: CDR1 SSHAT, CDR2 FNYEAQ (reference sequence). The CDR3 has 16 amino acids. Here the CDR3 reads CASSLEGGLASHEQFF. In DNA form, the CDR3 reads TGTGCCAGCAGCTTAGAAGGAGGACTAGCGTCTCATGAGCAGTTCTTC.

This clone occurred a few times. For the CDR3, the DNA is TGTGCCAGCAGCACCGGGACTAGCGGAACCTACGAGCAGTACTTC. Amino acid sequence: CASSTGTSGTYEQYF. The chain couples TRBV7-9 to TRBJ2-7, with 11 bases aligning to TRBD2. V shed 5 bases, J shed 2 bases, and the junction held 5 bases outside the gene matches. The CDR3 is 15 amino acids. Germline loops: CDR1 SEHNR, CDR2 FQNEAQ (reference sequence).

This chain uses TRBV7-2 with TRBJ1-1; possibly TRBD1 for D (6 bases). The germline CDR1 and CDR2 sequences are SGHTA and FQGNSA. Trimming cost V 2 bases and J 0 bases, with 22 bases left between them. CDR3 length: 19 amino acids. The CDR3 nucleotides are TGTGCCAGCAGCTTATCCCTCGGAAGGACAGCGCTCATGAACACTGAAGCTTTCTTT. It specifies CASSLSLGRTALMNTEAFF.

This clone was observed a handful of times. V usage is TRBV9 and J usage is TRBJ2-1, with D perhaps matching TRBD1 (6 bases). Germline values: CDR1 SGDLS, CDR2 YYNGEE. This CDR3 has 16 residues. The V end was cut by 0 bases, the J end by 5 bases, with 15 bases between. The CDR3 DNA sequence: TGTGCCAGCAGCGTAGCGTACAGGGTCTTCAACAATGAGCAGTTCTTC. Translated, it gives CASSVAYRVFNNEQFF.

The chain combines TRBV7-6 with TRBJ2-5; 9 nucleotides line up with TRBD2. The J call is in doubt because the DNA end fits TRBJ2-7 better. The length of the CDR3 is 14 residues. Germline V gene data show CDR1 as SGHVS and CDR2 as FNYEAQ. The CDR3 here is CASSLWTSDYEQYF. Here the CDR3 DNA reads TGTGCCAGCAGCTTATGGACTAGCGACTACGAGCAGTACTTC.

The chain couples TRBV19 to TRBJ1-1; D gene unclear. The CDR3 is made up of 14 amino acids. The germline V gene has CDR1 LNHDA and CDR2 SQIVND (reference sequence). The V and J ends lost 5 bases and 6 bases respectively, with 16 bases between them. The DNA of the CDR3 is TGTGCCAGTAGTCTCCTCAGGATTAACGCTGAAGCTTTCTTT. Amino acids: CASSLLRINAEAFF.

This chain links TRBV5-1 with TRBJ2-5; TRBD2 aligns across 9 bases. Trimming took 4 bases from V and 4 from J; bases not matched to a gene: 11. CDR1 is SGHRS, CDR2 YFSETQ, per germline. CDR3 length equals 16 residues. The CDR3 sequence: CASSPVLAGTGETQYF. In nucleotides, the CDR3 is TGCGCCAGCAGCCCGGTTCTAGCGGGGACTGGAGAGACCCAGTACTTC.

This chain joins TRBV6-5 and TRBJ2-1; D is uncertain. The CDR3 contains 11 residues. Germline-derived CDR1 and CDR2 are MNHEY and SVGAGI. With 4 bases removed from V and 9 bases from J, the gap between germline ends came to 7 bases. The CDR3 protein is CASSSLLEQFF. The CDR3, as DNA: TGTGCCAGCAGTTCCCTCCTTGAGCAGTTCTTC.

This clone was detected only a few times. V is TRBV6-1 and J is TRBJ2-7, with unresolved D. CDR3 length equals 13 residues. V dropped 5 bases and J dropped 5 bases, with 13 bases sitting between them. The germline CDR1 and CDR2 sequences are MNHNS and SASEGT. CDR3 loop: CASSPALRHEQYF. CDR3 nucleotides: TGTGCCAGCAGTCCTGCCCTGCGGCACGAGCAGTACTTC.

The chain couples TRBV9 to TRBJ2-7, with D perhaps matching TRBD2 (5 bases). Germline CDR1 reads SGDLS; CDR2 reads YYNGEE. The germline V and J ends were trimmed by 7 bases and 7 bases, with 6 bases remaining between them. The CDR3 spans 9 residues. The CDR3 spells CASGEEQYF. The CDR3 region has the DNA TGTGCCAGCGGGGAGGAGCAGTACTTC.

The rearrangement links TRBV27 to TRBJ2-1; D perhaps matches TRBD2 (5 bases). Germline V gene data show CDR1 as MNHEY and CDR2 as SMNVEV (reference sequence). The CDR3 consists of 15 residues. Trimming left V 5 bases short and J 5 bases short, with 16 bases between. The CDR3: CASSPDYPRNNEQFF. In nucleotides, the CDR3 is TGTGCCAGCAGTCCCGACTACCCTAGGAACAATGAGCAGTTCTTC.

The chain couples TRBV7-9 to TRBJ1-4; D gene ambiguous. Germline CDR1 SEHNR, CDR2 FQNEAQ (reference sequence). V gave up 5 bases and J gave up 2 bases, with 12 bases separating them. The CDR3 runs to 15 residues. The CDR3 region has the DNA TGTGCCAGCAGCCCGCCGTTGGCCACTAATGAAAAACTGTTTTTT. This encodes CASSPPLATNEKLFF.

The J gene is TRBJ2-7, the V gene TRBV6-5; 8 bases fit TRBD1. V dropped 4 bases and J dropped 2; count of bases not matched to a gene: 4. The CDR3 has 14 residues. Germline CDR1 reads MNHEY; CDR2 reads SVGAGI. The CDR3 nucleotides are TGTGCCAGCAGTTGGGGGACAGGCACCTACGAGCAGTACTTC. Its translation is CASSWGTGTYEQYF.

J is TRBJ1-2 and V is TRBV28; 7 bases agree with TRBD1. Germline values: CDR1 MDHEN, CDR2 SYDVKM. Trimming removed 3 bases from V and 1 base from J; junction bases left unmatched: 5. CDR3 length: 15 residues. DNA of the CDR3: TGTGCCAGCAGTTTGGAAGGGGGCGGTAACTATGGCTACACCTTC. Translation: CASSLEGGGNYGYTF.

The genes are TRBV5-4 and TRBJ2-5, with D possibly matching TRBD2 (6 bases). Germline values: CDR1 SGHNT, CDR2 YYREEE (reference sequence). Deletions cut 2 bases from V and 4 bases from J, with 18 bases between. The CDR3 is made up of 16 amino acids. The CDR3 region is CASSFAGRTGPETQYF. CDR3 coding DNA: TGTGCCAGCAGCTTTGCGGGGAGGACGGGGCCAGAGACCCAGTACTTC.

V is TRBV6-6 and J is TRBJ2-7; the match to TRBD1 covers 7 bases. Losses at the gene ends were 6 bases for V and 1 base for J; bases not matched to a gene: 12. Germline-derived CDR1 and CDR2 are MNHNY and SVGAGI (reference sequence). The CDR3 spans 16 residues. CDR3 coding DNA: TGTGCCAGCAGCCCTCAAACTCGACAGGGTTCCTACGAGCAGTACTTC. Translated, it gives CASSPQTRQGSYEQYF.

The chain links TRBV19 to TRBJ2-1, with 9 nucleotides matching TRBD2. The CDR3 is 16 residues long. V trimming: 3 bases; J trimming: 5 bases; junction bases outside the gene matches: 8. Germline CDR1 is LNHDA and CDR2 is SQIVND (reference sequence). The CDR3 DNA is TGTGCCAGTAGTATTAATAGCGGGAGAACCAACAATGAGCAGTTCTTC. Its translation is CASSINSGRTNNEQFF.

The CDR3 loop reads CAGNRDRGLYSGNTIYF. CDR3 coding DNA: TGTGCCGGGAACCGGGACAGGGGGCTATACTCTGGAAACACCATATATTTT. V gene TRBV30 combines with J gene TRBJ1-3; TRBD1 agrees at 12 bases. The V gene end was trimmed by 8 bases and the J gene end by 0 bases; junction bases not matched to a gene: 11. CDR3 length equals 17 residues. Per germline, CDR1 GTSNPN and CDR2 SVGIG (reference sequence).

The CDR3 is CASSDSTAGRRREETQYF. CDR3 DNA: TGTGCCAGCAGTGACTCGACGGCAGGGAGGCGGCGCGAGGAGACCCAGTACTTC. The chain links TRBV6-4 to TRBJ2-5, with a possible D match to TRBD2 (6 bases). This CDR3 is built from 18 residues. The germline V gene encodes CDR1 MRHNA and CDR2 SNTAGT. V was trimmed by 0 bases and J by 5 bases, leaving 22 bases between them.

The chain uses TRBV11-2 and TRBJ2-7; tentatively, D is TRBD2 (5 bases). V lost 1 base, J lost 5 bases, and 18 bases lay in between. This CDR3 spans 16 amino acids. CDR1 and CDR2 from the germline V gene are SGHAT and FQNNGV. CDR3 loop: CASSLVNEGVANEQYF. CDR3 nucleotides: TGTGCCAGCAGCTTAGTTAACGAGGGAGTGGCTAACGAGCAGTACTTC. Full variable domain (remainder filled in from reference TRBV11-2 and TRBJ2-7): EAGVAQSPRYKIIEKRQSVAFWCNPISGHATLYWYQQILGQGPKLLIQFQNNGVVDDSQLPKDRFSAERLKGVDSTLKIQPAKLEDSAVYLCASSLVNEGVANEQYFGPGTRLTVT.

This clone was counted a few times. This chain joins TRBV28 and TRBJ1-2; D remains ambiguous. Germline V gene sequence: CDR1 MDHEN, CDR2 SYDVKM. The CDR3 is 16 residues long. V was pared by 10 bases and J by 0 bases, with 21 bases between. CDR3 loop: CATSSGSLRSNYGYTF. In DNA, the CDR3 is TGTGCCACTTCGTCCGGGAGTCTGCGCTCTAACTATGGCTACACCTTC.

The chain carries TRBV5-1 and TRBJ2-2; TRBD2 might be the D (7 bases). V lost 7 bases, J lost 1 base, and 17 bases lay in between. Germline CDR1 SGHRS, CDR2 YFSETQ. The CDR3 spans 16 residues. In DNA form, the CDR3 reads TGCGCCAGCTACCCCACGGGGGGCCAGAACACCGGGGAGCTGTTTTTT. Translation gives CASYPTGGQNTGELFF.

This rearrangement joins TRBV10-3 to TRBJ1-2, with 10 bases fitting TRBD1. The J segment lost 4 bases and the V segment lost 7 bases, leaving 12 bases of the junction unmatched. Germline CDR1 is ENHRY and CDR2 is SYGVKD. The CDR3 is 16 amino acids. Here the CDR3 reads CAITSLRTGGTYGYTF. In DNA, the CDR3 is TGTGCCATCACTTCTCTGCGGACAGGGGGTACCTATGGCTACACCTTC.

CDR3 residues: CASSPAGGNYEQYF. In nucleotides, the CDR3 is TGTGCCAGCTCACCGGCGGGAGGGAACTACGAGCAGTACTTC. The chain recombines TRBV18 with TRBJ2-7; 9 bases fit TRBD2. The ends lost 3 bases at V and 3 bases at J; junction bases unmatched: 3. The CDR3 loop spans 14 amino acids. Germline lookup yields CDR1 KGHSH and CDR2 LQKENI.

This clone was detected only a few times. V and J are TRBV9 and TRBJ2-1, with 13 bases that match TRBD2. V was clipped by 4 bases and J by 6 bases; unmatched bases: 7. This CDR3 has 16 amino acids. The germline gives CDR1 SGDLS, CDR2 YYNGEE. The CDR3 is CASSLRTSGSANEQFF. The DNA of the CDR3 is TGTGCCAGCAGCCTACGGACTAGCGGGAGCGCCAATGAGCAGTTCTTC.

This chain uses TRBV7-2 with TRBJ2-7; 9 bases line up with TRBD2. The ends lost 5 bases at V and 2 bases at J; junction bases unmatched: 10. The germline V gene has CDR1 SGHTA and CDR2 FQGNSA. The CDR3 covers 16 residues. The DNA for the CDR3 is TGTGCCAGCAGCCCCCAACCAGCGGGAGGCGCCTACGAGCAGTACTTC. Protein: CASSPQPAGGAYEQYF. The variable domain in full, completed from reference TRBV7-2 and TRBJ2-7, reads GAGVSQSPSNKVTEKGKDVELRCDPISGHTALYWYRQSLGQGLEFLIYFQGNSAPDKSGLPSDRFSAERTGGSVSTLTIQRTQQEDSAVYLCASSPQPAGGAYEQYFGPGTRLTVT.